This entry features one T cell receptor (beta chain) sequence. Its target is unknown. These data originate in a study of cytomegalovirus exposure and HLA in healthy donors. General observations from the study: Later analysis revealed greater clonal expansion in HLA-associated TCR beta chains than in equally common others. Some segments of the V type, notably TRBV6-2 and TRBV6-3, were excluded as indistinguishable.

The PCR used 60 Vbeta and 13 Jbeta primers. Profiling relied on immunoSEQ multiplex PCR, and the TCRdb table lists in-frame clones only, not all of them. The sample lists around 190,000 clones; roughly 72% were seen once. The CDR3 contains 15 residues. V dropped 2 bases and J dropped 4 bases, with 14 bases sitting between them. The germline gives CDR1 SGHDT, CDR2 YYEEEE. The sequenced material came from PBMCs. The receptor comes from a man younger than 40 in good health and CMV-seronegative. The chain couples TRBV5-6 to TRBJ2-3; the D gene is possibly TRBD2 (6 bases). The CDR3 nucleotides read TGTGCCAGCAGCTTTGGGAGACTAGGCGCAGATACGCAGTATTTT. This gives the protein CASSFGRLGADTQYF.